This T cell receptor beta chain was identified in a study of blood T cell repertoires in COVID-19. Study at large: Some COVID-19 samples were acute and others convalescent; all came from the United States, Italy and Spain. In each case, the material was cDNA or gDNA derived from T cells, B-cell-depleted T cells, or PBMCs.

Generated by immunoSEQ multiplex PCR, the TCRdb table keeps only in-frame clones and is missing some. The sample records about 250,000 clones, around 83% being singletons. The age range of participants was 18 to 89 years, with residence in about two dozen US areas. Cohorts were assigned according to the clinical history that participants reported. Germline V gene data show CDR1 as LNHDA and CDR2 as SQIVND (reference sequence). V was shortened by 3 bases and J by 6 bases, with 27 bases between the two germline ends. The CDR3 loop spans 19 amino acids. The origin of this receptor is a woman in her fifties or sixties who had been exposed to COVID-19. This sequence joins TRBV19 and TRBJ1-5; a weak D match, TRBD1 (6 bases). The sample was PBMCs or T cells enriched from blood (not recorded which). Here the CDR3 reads CASSMVGTGRAPGGQPQHF. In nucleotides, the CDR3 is TGTGCCAGTAGTATGGTAGGTACAGGGAGAGCGCCCGGAGGTCAGCCCCAGCATTTT.